Each of the 18 T cell receptor beta chains below was sequenced from the same sample in a study of technical replicates of blood from a handful of donors. Measured with immunoSEQ multiplex PCR; TCRdb has only the in-frame clones, and not every one. The table shows 58,000 or so clones, with approximately 86% occurring only once. Sequenced input: PBMCs. Source of these receptors: a human donor in good health. Some clones in this sample may be carry-over from other donors' samples.

CDR3 bases: TGTGCCAGCAGCGTCCCGGGAGGGGCCAACGTCCTGACTTTC. It yields the protein CASSVPGGANVLTF. This rearrangement joins TRBV9 to TRBJ2-6; weak D call: TRBD2 (5 bases). V was trimmed by 2 bases and J by 4 bases, leaving 7 bases between them. The germline gives CDR1 SGDLS, CDR2 YYNGEE. CDR3 length equals 14 residues.

V and J are TRBV5-1 and TRBJ2-3, with D perhaps TRBD2 (7 bases). Trimming shortened V by 3 bases and J by 0 bases, and 20 bases separated the two germline ends. The CDR3 has 18 amino acids. Germline loops: CDR1 SGHRS, CDR2 YFSETQ. In DNA, the CDR3 is TGCGCCAGCAGCTCTGGGAGGGGGACGAACCCTAGCACAGATACGCAGTATTTT. Protein sequence: CASSSGRGTNPSTDTQYF.

The rearrangement joins TRBV18 to TRBJ2-3; 9 nucleotides align to TRBD2. CDR3 length: 15 residues. J was trimmed by 6 bases and V by 2 bases; bases with no gene match: 6. Germline V gene data show CDR1 as KGHSH and CDR2 as LQKENI. In DNA form, the CDR3 reads TGTGCCAGCTCACCATTAAGCGGGGGGTCGGATACGCAGTATTTT. Translated, it gives CASSPLSGGSDTQYF.

This clone was detected ten times or more. The chain's CDR3 is CAWSVNSGQYF. The CDR3, as DNA: TGTGCCTGGAGTGTAAATTCCGGGCAGTACTTC. The chain recombines TRBV30 with TRBJ2-7; unclear D gene. Between the trimmed V and J ends, which lost 0 bases and 9 bases, there was a span of 9 bases. This CDR3 region has 11 residues. Germline CDR1 GTSNPN, CDR2 SVGIG (reference sequence).

The chain uses TRBV6-1 and TRBJ1-2; 7 bases align to TRBD1. Germline CDR1 MNHNS, CDR2 SASEGT. This CDR3 spans 14 amino acids. V lost 0 bases and J lost 5; bases outside the gene matches: 3. CDR3 in DNA: TGTGCCAGCAGTGAAGCTGAGACAGGGTATGGCTACACCTTC. This sequence encodes CASSEAETGYGYTF.

The gene calls are TRBV6-5 and TRBJ1-6, with no clear D. V was pared by 8 bases and J by 7 bases, with 9 bases between. Looked up from germline, CDR1 is MNHEY and CDR2 is SVGAGI. CDR3 length: 12 amino acids. The CDR3 region is CASGPTNSPLHF. The CDR3 DNA reads as TGTGCCAGCGGGCCCACAAATTCACCCCTCCACTTT.

Only one count was recorded for this clone. The chain couples TRBV7-9 to TRBJ2-5, with 11 positions matching TRBD2. This CDR3 has 16 amino acids. CDR1 is SEHNR and CDR2 is FQNEAQ in the germline V gene (reference sequence). With 5 bases clipped from V and 3 bases from J, the junction kept 8 bases outside the gene matches. This chain's CDR3 is CASSPRTSGPEETQYF. DNA for the CDR3: TGTGCCAGCAGCCCCAGGACTAGCGGGCCGGAAGAGACCCAGTACTTC.

The J gene is TRBJ1-3, the V gene TRBV9; D remains unclear. V was shortened by 0 bases and J by 4 bases, with 11 bases between the two germline ends. This CDR3 region has 15 residues. Germline CDR1 and CDR2: SGDLS and YYNGEE. This CDR3 is CASSVAAGLGNTIYF. The CDR3 bases are TGTGCCAGCAGCGTAGCGGCAGGTCTGGGAAACACCATATATTTT.

V usage is TRBV15 and J usage is TRBJ2-7; the D is unclear. Germline V gives CDR1 LNHNV, CDR2 YYDKDF (reference sequence). The V end was cut by 1 base, the J end by 4 bases, with 14 bases between. This CDR3 spans 15 amino acids. The CDR3 sequence is CATSRARGGQYEQYF. The CDR3 region has the DNA TGTGCCACCAGCAGAGCCCGTGGCGGCCAGTACGAGCAGTACTTC.

The chain couples TRBV5-1 to TRBJ1-1, with D possibly being TRBD1 (5 bases). The CDR3 runs to 16 residues. Trimming removed 5 bases from V and 0 bases from J, with 17 bases in between. The germline CDR1 and CDR2 sequences are SGHRS and YFSETQ. The CDR3 region has the DNA TGCGCCAGCAGTGTTCGACAGAGACAATTGAACACTGAAGCTTTCTTT. It yields the protein CASSVRQRQLNTEAFF.

The rearrangement links TRBV7-8 to TRBJ2-7; weak D call: TRBD2 (6 bases). The CDR3 is 16 residues long. The V end was cut by 5 bases, the J end by 0 bases, with 17 bases between. Per the germline V gene, CDR1 is SGHVS and CDR2 is FQNEAQ. The CDR3 nucleotides are TGTGCCAGCAGCCCGATTTCGGGGGTAAGCTCCTACGAGCAGTACTTC. It encodes CASSPISGVSSYEQYF.

The V call is TRBV7-8, the J call TRBJ2-5; TRBD2 matches 7 bases. This CDR3 is 15 amino acids long. CDR1 and CDR2 from the germline V gene are SGHVS and FQNEAQ. V was pared by 1 base and J by 5 bases, with 7 bases of the junction left unmatched. The DNA for the CDR3 is TGTGCCAGCAGCTTAGTTGATTCAGCGGGGGAGACCCAGTACTTC. Translation: CASSLVDSAGETQYF.

This clone appeared once. The genes are TRBV2 and TRBJ2-5, with 11 bases fitting TRBD2. Germline V gene lookup returns CDR1 SNHLY and CDR2 FYNNEI. V gave up 7 bases and J gave up 4 bases; unmatched junction bases: 20. This CDR3 is 19 amino acids long. This CDR3 is CASTSGELAGVRGRETQYF. The CDR3 coding sequence is TGTGCCAGCACCTCAGGGGAACTAGCGGGAGTAAGGGGTCGAGAGACCCAGTACTTC.

J is TRBJ2-5 and V is TRBV7-9; D uncertain. The germline V gene has CDR1 SEHNR and CDR2 FQNEAQ (reference sequence). V lost 4 bases and J lost 4, with 4 bases in between. The CDR3 runs 11 residues. CDR3 region: CASSSGETQYF. The CDR3 DNA sequence: TGTGCCAGCAGCTCCGGAGAGACCCAGTACTTC.

This chain joins TRBV5-1 and TRBJ2-2; no reliable D call. The germline V gene encodes CDR1 SGHRS and CDR2 YFSETQ. This CDR3 has 15 amino acids. Trimming took off 4 bases at V and 3 bases at J, with 13 bases between the two ends. CDR3 sequence (DNA): TGCGCCAGCAGCCCGCAAGCCGGGTACACCGGGGAGCTGTTTTTT. Residues: CASSPQAGYTGELFF.

The CDR3 sequence: CASSLIAARDTQYF. CDR3 bases: TGTGCCAGCAGTTTGATAGCGGCGAGGGATACGCAGTATTTT. The chain is built from TRBV6-6 and TRBJ2-3, with D possibly TRBD2 on 6 matching bases. The V gene's germline CDR1 is MNHNY and CDR2 SVGAGI (reference sequence). The CDR3 runs 14 residues. V was trimmed by 4 bases and J by 6 bases, leaving 14 bases between them.

This chain links TRBV18 with TRBJ1-1; 7 bases line up with TRBD1. After removal of 3 bases from V and 5 bases from J, the junction contained 9 bases not matched to a gene. Germline V gene data show CDR1 as KGHSH and CDR2 as LQKENI. The CDR3 covers 15 residues. CDR3 loop: CASSPGPTGVTEAFF. In DNA form, the CDR3 reads TGTGCCAGCTCACCCGGGCCAACAGGGGTTACTGAAGCTTTCTTT.

CDR3 sequence: CASSLGRVGEKLFF. CDR3 DNA sequence: TGTGCCAGCAGCTTAGGCAGGGTTGGTGAAAAACTGTTTTTT. The chain couples TRBV7-9 to TRBJ1-4; D may be TRBD1 (5 bases). Germline V lookup: CDR1 SEHNR, CDR2 FQNEAQ (reference sequence). Trimming took 1 base from V and 7 from J, leaving 10 bases between them. The CDR3 contains 14 residues.